This T cell receptor beta chain was profiled in a study of cytomegalovirus exposure and HLA in healthy donors. General study results and limits: The study flagged roughly 160 TCR beta chains as cytomegalovirus-associated. For TCR beta chains, V- and J-gene trimming was later linked to a missense DCLRE1C variant. Immune exposure was documented only through CMV serostatus.

In nominal health when sampled, donors likely had unrecorded immune exposures nonetheless. The primer mix had 60 Vbeta and 13 Jbeta primers. Data came from immunoSEQ multiplex PCR; TCRdb stores just in-frame clones and leaves some out. The data show some 48,000 clones, and the top ten clones hold roughly a quarter. Comment on this clone: Its antigen is unknown.

Sample: PBMCs. This TCR was sampled from a man in his forties in good health and CMV-seropositive.

CDR3 protein: CASSQHRGRNTGELFF. The CDR3 DNA reads TGCGCCAGCAGCCAACACAGGGGGCGCAACACCGGGGAGCTGTTTTTT. The rearrangement uses TRBV4-1 and TRBJ2-2; TRBD1 matches at 9 bases. The CDR3 sequence is 16 residues long. J lost 2 bases, V lost 2 bases, and 3 bases had no gene match. The germline V gene encodes CDR1 MGHRA and CDR2 YSYEKL.